A selection of T cell receptor beta chains follows, all from one sample in a study of blood T cell repertoires in COVID-19. This table comes from immunoSEQ multiplex PCR, and its TCRdb copy is limited to in-frame clones, with some not included. This sample has about 140,000 clones, with approximately 86% found just once. Material: peripheral blood. All receptors come from a human donor in a cohort sampled during active COVID-19. The CDR3 runs from the conserved cysteine through the conserved F or W. The D gene is left open where the match is weak. Rows may omit the clone size; those that give it use once, few, many or a size class.

cdr3_aa: CASSPPPGQATTNEKLFF
cdr3_nt: TGTGCCAGCAGTCCGCCCCCGGGACAGGCTACAACTAATGAAAAACTGTTTTTT
d_call: TRBD1
v_call: TRBV28
j_call: TRBJ1-4
clone_size: .

cdr3_aa: CASSSDRGPEQYF
cdr3_nt: TGCGCCAGCAGCTCCGACAGGGGGCCCGAGCAGTACTTC
d_call: TRBD1
v_call: TRBV5-1
j_call: TRBJ2-7
clone_size: .

cdr3_aa: CASSPGVLTEAFF
cdr3_nt: TGTGCCAGCTCGCCAGGGGTACTCACTGAAGCTTTCTTT
d_call: .
v_call: TRBV12-3/TRBV12-4
j_call: TRBJ1-1
clone_size: .

cdr3_aa: CASSPGGWLAGDQETQYF
cdr3_nt: TGTGCCAGCAGCCCCGGGGGATGGCTAGCGGGGGATCAAGAGACCCAGTACTTC
d_call: TRBD2
v_call: TRBV14
j_call: TRBJ2-5
clone_size: .

cdr3_aa: CASSFIGGPKYNEQFF
cdr3_nt: TGTGCCAGCAGCTTCATCGGGGGGCCAAAGTACAATGAGCAGTTCTTC
d_call: .
v_call: TRBV7-2
j_call: TRBJ2-1
clone_size: .

cdr3_aa: CAWMGGETQYF
cdr3_nt: TGTGCCTGGATGGGAGGAGAGACCCAGTACTTC
d_call: .
v_call: TRBV30
j_call: TRBJ2-5
clone_size: .

cdr3_aa: CSARSGVMNTEAFF
cdr3_nt: TGCAGCGCCCGGTCCGGAGTCATGAACACTGAAGCTTTCTTT
d_call: .
v_call: TRBV29-1
j_call: TRBJ1-1
clone_size: .

cdr3_aa: CASSTIQGRNTIYF
cdr3_nt: TGTGCCAGTAGTACGATCCAGGGTAGAAACACCATATATTTT
d_call: .
v_call: TRBV19
j_call: TRBJ1-3
clone_size: .

cdr3_aa: CASSQDPSSYEQYF
cdr3_nt: TGCGCCAGCAGCCAAGACCCCAGCTCCTACGAGCAGTACTTC
d_call: .
v_call: TRBV4-1
j_call: TRBJ2-7
clone_size: .

cdr3_aa: CASSLTSTHEQYF
cdr3_nt: TGTGCCAGCAGCTTAACTAGCACCCACGAGCAGTACTTC
d_call: .
v_call: TRBV7-9
j_call: TRBJ2-7
clone_size: .

cdr3_aa: CASSFSYTEAFF
cdr3_nt: TGTGCCAGCAGTTTTTCTTACACTGAAGCTTTCTTT
d_call: .
v_call: TRBV12-3/TRBV12-4
j_call: TRBJ1-1
clone_size: .

cdr3_aa: CASSLRLASTDTQYF
cdr3_nt: TGTGCCAGCAGCTTAAGGCTAGCCAGCACAGATACGCAGTATTTT
d_call: .
v_call: TRBV7-9
j_call: TRBJ2-3
clone_size: .

cdr3_aa: CASSLRGLAEETQYF
cdr3_nt: TGTGCCAGCAGCTTAAGGGGACTAGCGGAAGAGACCCAGTACTTC
d_call: TRBD2
v_call: TRBV7-3
j_call: TRBJ2-5
clone_size: .

cdr3_aa: CASSSHLGADQETQYF
cdr3_nt: TGTGCCAGCAGCTCCCACCTAGGGGCAGATCAAGAGACCCAGTACTTC
d_call: .
v_call: TRBV7-8
j_call: TRBJ2-5
clone_size: .

cdr3_aa: CASSIAPGETQYF
cdr3_nt: TGTGCCAGCAGCATTGCGCCGGGGGAGACCCAGTACTTC
d_call: .
v_call: TRBV28
j_call: TRBJ2-5
clone_size: .

cdr3_aa: CASSLAGYNEQFF
cdr3_nt: TGTGCCAGCAGTCTAGCGGGCTACAATGAGCAGTTCTTC
d_call: TRBD2
v_call: TRBV27
j_call: TRBJ2-1
clone_size: once

cdr3_aa: CASRPDRGRAYEQYF
cdr3_nt: TGTGCCAGCAGGCCGGACAGGGGAAGAGCCTACGAGCAGTACTTC
d_call: TRBD1
v_call: TRBV28
j_call: TRBJ2-7
clone_size: .

cdr3_aa: CASSFVQGLGSYNSPLHF
cdr3_nt: TGTGCCAGCAGTTTTGTTCAGGGGTTGGGCTCCTATAATTCACCCCTCCACTTT
d_call: .
v_call: TRBV28
j_call: TRBJ1-6
clone_size: .

cdr3_aa: CASSLVVPSSPLHF
cdr3_nt: TGTGCCAGCAGCTTAGTGGTCCCGAGTTCACCCCTCCACTTT
d_call: .
v_call: TRBV7-2
j_call: TRBJ1-6
clone_size: .

cdr3_aa: CATSDFPDRENTQYF
cdr3_nt: TGTGCCACCAGTGATTTCCCTGACAGAGAAAATACGCAGTATTTT
d_call: .
v_call: TRBV24-1
j_call: TRBJ2-3
clone_size: .

cdr3_aa: CASSPGPQPGETQYF
cdr3_nt: TGTGCCAGCAGTCCGGGCCCCCAACCGGGGGAGACCCAGTACTTC
d_call: .
v_call: TRBV27
j_call: TRBJ2-5
clone_size: .

cdr3_aa: CATSPRRGNEKLFF
cdr3_nt: TGTGCCACCTCCCCTCGGAGGGGTAATGAAAAACTGTTTTTT
d_call: .
v_call: TRBV30
j_call: TRBJ1-4
clone_size: .

cdr3_aa: CASSQQNTRTGQGYTF
cdr3_nt: TGCGCCAGCAGCCAACAAAATACTAGGACAGGTCAAGGCTACACCTTC
d_call: TRBD1
v_call: TRBV4-1
j_call: TRBJ1-2
clone_size: medium-sized

cdr3_aa: CASSQLQGLNYEQYF
cdr3_nt: TGCGCCAGCAGCCAACTTCAGGGGCTTAACTACGAGCAGTACTTC
d_call: .
v_call: TRBV4-1
j_call: TRBJ2-7
clone_size: .

cdr3_aa: CASSSPTTSGGTYEQYF
cdr3_nt: TGTGCCAGCAGTTCCCCGACGACTAGCGGGGGGACCTACGAGCAGTACTTC
d_call: TRBD2
v_call: TRBV28
j_call: TRBJ2-7
clone_size: .

cdr3_aa: CASKNQGVVGQPQHF
cdr3_nt: TGTGCCAGCAAGAATCAGGGGGTCGTAGGACAGCCCCAGCATTTT
d_call: TRBD1
v_call: TRBV2
j_call: TRBJ1-5
clone_size: few

cdr3_aa: CAIGLAGDRDTQYF
cdr3_nt: TGTGCCATCGGACTAGCGGGGGATAGAGATACGCAGTATTTT
d_call: TRBD2
v_call: TRBV10-3
j_call: TRBJ2-3
clone_size: once

cdr3_aa: CASSLAGGYNEQFF
cdr3_nt: TGTGCCAGCAGCTTAGCGGGAGGGTACAATGAGCAGTTCTTC
d_call: TRBD2
v_call: TRBV11-2
j_call: TRBJ2-1
clone_size: .

cdr3_aa: CASTSGEEGGYEQYF
cdr3_nt: TGTGCCAGCACTTCGGGCGAGGAAGGGGGCTACGAGCAGTACTTC
d_call: .
v_call: TRBV6-5
j_call: TRBJ2-7
clone_size: many

cdr3_aa: CASSPPGSNTIYF
cdr3_nt: TGCGCCAGCAGCCCCCCGGGTTCGAACACCATATATTTT
d_call: .
v_call: TRBV5-1
j_call: TRBJ1-3
clone_size: .

cdr3_aa: CAWPGRVGASGGPSTGELFF
cdr3_nt: TGTGCCTGGCCTGGCAGAGTGGGGGCGTCGGGAGGGCCGAGCACCGGGGAGCTGTTTTTT
d_call: TRBD2
v_call: TRBV30
j_call: TRBJ2-2
clone_size: .

cdr3_aa: CASSLASGGLYNSPLHF
cdr3_nt: TGTGCCAGCAGCTTGGCGTCAGGGGGCCTCTATAATTCACCCCTCCACTTT
d_call: TRBD1
v_call: TRBV5-4
j_call: TRBJ1-6
clone_size: .

cdr3_aa: CASSRNRDGEQFF
cdr3_nt: TGTGCCAGCTCACGAAACAGGGACGGGGAGCAGTTCTTC
d_call: .
v_call: TRBV18
j_call: TRBJ2-1
clone_size: .

cdr3_aa: CASSFSGQGLLNTEAFF
cdr3_nt: TGTGCCAGCAGCTTCTCGGGACAGGGACTATTAAACACTGAAGCTTTCTTT
d_call: TRBD1
v_call: TRBV7-9
j_call: TRBJ1-1
clone_size: .

cdr3_aa: CATSGGQGRLKANTGELFF
cdr3_nt: TGTGCCACCAGTGGGGGACAGGGGCGTCTGAAAGCGAACACCGGGGAGCTGTTTTTT
d_call: TRBD1
v_call: TRBV24-1
j_call: TRBJ2-2
clone_size: .

cdr3_aa: CSVQTGFSGTEAFF
cdr3_nt: TGCAGCGTTCAGACAGGGTTCTCCGGCACTGAAGCTTTCTTT
d_call: TRBD1
v_call: TRBV29-1
j_call: TRBJ1-1
clone_size: .

cdr3_aa: CASSLTRGGTEAFF
cdr3_nt: TGTGCCAGCAGCCTCACTCGGGGGGGAACTGAAGCTTTCTTT
d_call: .
v_call: TRBV7-2
j_call: TRBJ1-1
clone_size: few

cdr3_aa: CASKQPGLSSTGELFF
cdr3_nt: TGTGCCAGCAAACAACCGGGACTATCTAGTACCGGGGAGCTGTTTTTT
d_call: TRBD2
v_call: TRBV28
j_call: TRBJ2-2
clone_size: .

cdr3_aa: CSVEDPTGLSYEQYF
cdr3_nt: TGCAGCGTTGAAGATCCGACAGGGCTCTCCTACGAGCAGTACTTC
d_call: TRBD1
v_call: TRBV29-1
j_call: TRBJ2-7
clone_size: .

cdr3_aa: CASRFDRDTEAFF
cdr3_nt: TGTGCCAGCAGATTCGACAGGGACACTGAAGCTTTCTTT
d_call: TRBD1
v_call: TRBV6-5
j_call: TRBJ1-1
clone_size: .

cdr3_aa: CASSYGQGAILNEKLFF
cdr3_nt: TGTGCCAGCAGCTACGGACAGGGGGCGATCCTTAATGAAAAACTGTTTTTT
d_call: TRBD1
v_call: TRBV7-9
j_call: TRBJ1-4
clone_size: .

cdr3_aa: CASSYLGPGQETQYF
cdr3_nt: TGTGCCAGCAGTTACTTGGGGCCCGGACAAGAGACCCAGTACTTC
d_call: .
v_call: TRBV6-5
j_call: TRBJ2-5
clone_size: .

cdr3_aa: CASSLYSSANTGELFF
cdr3_nt: TGTGCCAGCAGCCTTTATAGCAGCGCGAACACCGGGGAGCTGTTTTTT
d_call: .
v_call: TRBV3-1/TRBV3-2
j_call: TRBJ2-2
clone_size: .

cdr3_aa: CASSLVRTGMSYNEQFF
cdr3_nt: TGCGCCAGCAGCTTGGTAAGGACAGGGATGTCCTACAATGAGCAGTTCTTC
d_call: TRBD1
v_call: TRBV5-1
j_call: TRBJ2-1
clone_size: .